What follows describes a single T cell receptor beta chain. No antigen is known for it. V gave up 6 bases and J gave up 0 bases; unmatched junction bases: 8. CDR3 length: 15 amino acids. Germline CDR1 and CDR2: SGHTA and FQGNSA. TCRdb re-derived calls from the reads in MiXCR, one entry per CDR3 protein. Of a few hundred thousand distinct CDR3 sequences listed, 25% to 30% are singletons. This sample is drawn from a study of T cell repertoires in cytomegalovirus infection. Study background: Shared public TCR beta signatures pointed to both CMV infection and a matching HLA type.

The sample here was cultured PBMCs, taken from culture after CMV antigen stimulation. The chain joins TRBV7-2 to TRBJ2-7, with 7 bases aligning to TRBD1. This TCR came from a human donor in good health (CMV status not recorded). Some clones in this sample may be carry-over from other donors' samples. CDR3 nucleotides: TGTGCCAGCAGTCTTCGACAGGGCCTCTCCTACGAGCAGTACTTC. Its protein product is CASSLRQGLSYEQYF.